These T cell receptor beta chains were read from a single sample in a study of early T cells in non-severe SARS-CoV-2 infection. One entry per CDR3 protein, called by TCRdb with MiXCR from the 5' RACE reads. The table records about 49,000 distinct CDR3 sequences, about an eighth of them present only once. Input material: whole blood. The receptors were gathered from an adult who was a healthcare worker with PCR-confirmed SARS-CoV-2 infection or an uninfected control (not recorded which). Each CDR3 is given with its conserved first and last residue. A D gene is named only where the DNA matches it firmly. Not all rows give a size; the values are once, few, many and, for expanded clones, a class.

D gene: NA
clone size: few
J gene: TRBJ2-2
V gene: TRBV6-6
CDR3 DNA: TGTGCCAGCATTCTATCGGACACCCCAATACCCGGGGAGCTGTTTTTT
CDR3 protein: CASILSDTPIPGELFF

D gene: NA
clone size: few
J gene: TRBJ2-1
V gene: TRBV6-5
CDR3 DNA: TGTGCCAGCAGTTACTCACCAGTAAGGGTGGGGAACAATGAGCAGTTCTTC
CDR3 protein: CASSYSPVRVGNNEQFF

D gene: TRBD1
clone size: NA
J gene: TRBJ1-1
V gene: TRBV5-5
CDR3 DNA: TGTGCCAGCAGCTACACACTCCGGGACAGGGGCAGGGACACTGAAGCTTTCTTT
CDR3 protein: CASSYTLRDRGRDTEAFF

D gene: NA
clone size: few
J gene: TRBJ2-1
V gene: TRBV7-9
CDR3 DNA: TGTGCCAGCAGCTACGAAGTAGTCCGGGGCAGCCCCCGCAATGAGCAGTTCTTC
CDR3 protein: CASSYEVVRGSPRNEQFF

D gene: NA
clone size: NA
J gene: TRBJ2-3
V gene: TRBV5-1
CDR3 DNA: TGCGCCAGCAGCTTCCGGGGGCTCACCCGCACAGATACGCAGTATTTT
CDR3 protein: CASSFRGLTRTDTQYF

D gene: TRBD1
clone size: many
J gene: TRBJ2-7
V gene: TRBV7-9
CDR3 DNA: TGTGCCAGCAGCTTGAAAAAGTCCGAGGGACAGGGTCCCTACGAGCAGTACTTC
CDR3 protein: CASSLKKSEGQGPYEQYF

D gene: TRBD1
clone size: many
J gene: TRBJ1-2
V gene: TRBV28
CDR3 DNA: TGTGCCAGCACTAATCTCAGGGCCGACAGGGGACCAAACTATGGCTACACCTTC
CDR3 protein: CASTNLRADRGPNYGYTF

D gene: TRBD2
clone size: few
J gene: TRBJ2-7
V gene: TRBV11-3
CDR3 DNA: TGTGCCAGTACTGGGGACCCTGGGGGGGACGAGCAGTACTTC
CDR3 protein: CASTGDPGGDEQYF

D gene: NA
clone size: NA
J gene: TRBJ1-2
V gene: TRBV29-1
CDR3 DNA: TGCAGCGTTACCCGTCGCGGGGCGACCTATGGCTACACCTTC
CDR3 protein: CSVTRRGATYGYTF

D gene: NA
clone size: many
J gene: TRBJ1-5
V gene: TRBV27
CDR3 DNA: TGTGCCAGCAATTATAGGGGGAGCAATCAGCCCCAGCATTTT
CDR3 protein: CASNYRGSNQPQHF

D gene: TRBD1
clone size: few
J gene: TRBJ1-5
V gene: TRBV27
CDR3 DNA: TGTGCCAGCGGGAGACCGACAGGGAGCGGGCAGCCCCAGCATTTT
CDR3 protein: CASGRPTGSGQPQHF

D gene: TRBD2
clone size: few
J gene: TRBJ2-1
V gene: TRBV6-5
CDR3 DNA: TGTGCCAGCAGATGGGGACTAGAGGGGAATGAGCAGTTCTTC
CDR3 protein: CASRWGLEGNEQFF

D gene: TRBD2
clone size: few
J gene: TRBJ2-1
V gene: TRBV19
CDR3 DNA: TGTGCCAGTAGTATTATGACTAGCGGGGGCCGATACAATGAGCAGTTCTTC
CDR3 protein: CASSIMTSGGRYNEQFF

D gene: TRBD2
clone size: few
J gene: TRBJ2-7
V gene: TRBV29-1
CDR3 DNA: TGCAGCGTTGAAGACGGGTTTGCTAGCGGGGTTTCCGAGCAGTACTTC
CDR3 protein: CSVEDGFASGVSEQYF

D gene: NA
clone size: NA
J gene: TRBJ2-7
V gene: TRBV15
CDR3 DNA: TGTGCCACCAGCAGCATCAGGGGACTGGGGGAGCAGTACTTC
CDR3 protein: CATSSIRGLGEQYF

D gene: TRBD2
clone size: many
J gene: TRBJ2-1
V gene: TRBV2
CDR3 DNA: TGTGCCAGCAGTGCATTCCAGCGGGGGGCCAGCTCCTACAATGAGCAGTTCTTC
CDR3 protein: CASSAFQRGASSYNEQFF

D gene: NA
clone size: few
J gene: TRBJ2-7
V gene: TRBV11-2
CDR3 DNA: TGTGCCAGCAGCTTTGAAAGCTCCTACGAGCAGTACTTC
CDR3 protein: CASSFESSYEQYF

D gene: NA
clone size: NA
J gene: TRBJ2-7
V gene: TRBV9
CDR3 DNA: TGTGCCAGCAGCGTAGGGGATAGCTCCTACGAGCAGTACTTC
CDR3 protein: CASSVGDSSYEQYF

D gene: NA
clone size: NA
J gene: TRBJ2-1
V gene: TRBV20-1
CDR3 DNA: TGCGCCCCCGGACAGCTCAATGAGCAGTTCTTC
CDR3 protein: CAPGQLNEQFF

D gene: NA
clone size: NA
J gene: TRBJ2-7
V gene: TRBV20-1
CDR3 DNA: TGCAGTGCTAGTACTCTAACCTACGAGCAGTACTTC
CDR3 protein: CSASTLTYEQYF

D gene: NA
clone size: many
J gene: TRBJ1-1
V gene: TRBV7-2
CDR3 DNA: TGTGCCAGCAGCTGGGATGCGGGAAAAGCTTTCTTT
CDR3 protein: CASSWDAGKAFF

D gene: TRBD1
clone size: NA
J gene: TRBJ1-1
V gene: TRBV29-1
CDR3 DNA: TGCAGCGTACAGGGGACCACTGAAGCTTTCTTT
CDR3 protein: CSVQGTTEAFF

D gene: NA
clone size: NA
J gene: TRBJ1-2
V gene: TRBV7-9
CDR3 DNA: TGTGCCAGCAGCTTAGTCCCAAATAACTATGGCTACACCTTC
CDR3 protein: CASSLVPNNYGYTF

D gene: TRBD1
clone size: many
J gene: TRBJ2-7
V gene: TRBV6-6
CDR3 DNA: TGTGCCAGCAGCTTCCCTGACAGGGCGAAGTACGAGCAGTACTTC
CDR3 protein: CASSFPDRAKYEQYF

D gene: TRBD1
clone size: many
J gene: TRBJ1-5
V gene: TRBV28
CDR3 DNA: TGTGCCAGCAGCTCTCCGCAGGGGGGGCAGCCCCAGCATTTT
CDR3 protein: CASSSPQGGQPQHF

D gene: NA
clone size: NA
J gene: TRBJ1-3
V gene: TRBV10-3
CDR3 DNA: TGTGCCATCAGTGGCGACTCTGGAAACACCATATATTTT
CDR3 protein: CAISGDSGNTIYF

D gene: TRBD2
clone size: few
J gene: TRBJ2-1
V gene: TRBV2
CDR3 DNA: TGTGCCAGCAGGCAGACTAGCGGGATTTTAAGTGAGCAGTTCTTC
CDR3 protein: CASRQTSGILSEQFF

D gene: NA
clone size: many
J gene: TRBJ1-3
V gene: TRBV29-1
CDR3 DNA: TGCAGCGTGCGGGAACAAGACTCTGGAAACACCATATATTTT
CDR3 protein: CSVREQDSGNTIYF

D gene: NA
clone size: few
J gene: TRBJ2-3
V gene: TRBV7-2
CDR3 DNA: TGTGCCAGCAGCTTAGCTCGGGGTAGCGATGGAGATACGCAGTATTTT
CDR3 protein: CASSLARGSDGDTQYF

D gene: TRBD2
clone size: NA
J gene: TRBJ2-3
V gene: TRBV20-1
CDR3 DNA: TGCAGTGCTAGAAAGCGGGGGGGGACAGATACGCAGTATTTT
CDR3 protein: CSARKRGGTDTQYF

D gene: NA
clone size: once
J gene: TRBJ2-3
V gene: TRBV7-8
CDR3 DNA: TGTGCCAGCAACGGGGGACAGCTCACAGATACGCAGTATTTT
CDR3 protein: CASNGGQLTDTQYF

D gene: NA
clone size: many
J gene: TRBJ2-3
V gene: TRBV27
CDR3 DNA: TGTGCCAGCAGTTTACGGACGGTACGAAATACGCAGTATTTT
CDR3 protein: CASSLRTVRNTQYF

D gene: NA
clone size: many
J gene: TRBJ2-1
V gene: TRBV29-1
CDR3 DNA: TGCAGCGTTGAAGATCCGGACCGAAGCTCCTACAATGAGCAGTTCTTC
CDR3 protein: CSVEDPDRSSYNEQFF

D gene: NA
clone size: NA
J gene: TRBJ1-2
V gene: TRBV5-1
CDR3 DNA: TGCGCCAGCAGCCTTGACTTATCGACAAGCGTCTATGGCTACACCTTC
CDR3 protein: CASSLDLSTSVYGYTF

D gene: TRBD2
clone size: NA
J gene: TRBJ2-2
V gene: TRBV3-1
CDR3 DNA: TGTGCCAGCAGCCCTCGGACTAGTAGCACCGGGGAGCTGTTTTTT
CDR3 protein: CASSPRTSSTGELFF

D gene: NA
clone size: few
J gene: TRBJ1-2
V gene: TRBV6-1
CDR3 DNA: TGTGCCAGCGGGGGGGCGAGCTATGGCTACACCTTC
CDR3 protein: CASGGASYGYTF

D gene: NA
clone size: few
J gene: TRBJ1-1
V gene: TRBV7-3
CDR3 DNA: TGTGCCAGCAGCTTAAGTGGCGGGAACACTGAAGCTTTCTTT
CDR3 protein: CASSLSGGNTEAFF

D gene: TRBD1
clone size: many
J gene: TRBJ1-4
V gene: TRBV15
CDR3 DNA: TGTGCCACCGGGAAGAGACAGGGAAATGAAAAACTGTTTTTT
CDR3 protein: CATGKRQGNEKLFF

D gene: NA
clone size: NA
J gene: TRBJ2-1
V gene: TRBV29-1
CDR3 DNA: TGCAGCGTTGAAATCGGGGGACGCTACAATGAGCAGTTCTTC
CDR3 protein: CSVEIGGRYNEQFF

D gene: NA
clone size: many
J gene: TRBJ2-3
V gene: TRBV20-1
CDR3 DNA: TGCAGTGCTGACATTTTAGAAGGAGATACGCAGTATTTT
CDR3 protein: CSADILEGDTQYF

D gene: NA
clone size: NA
J gene: TRBJ1-2
V gene: TRBV5-5
CDR3 DNA: TGTGCCAGCAGCTTGGGAGCAGAGATCTATGGCTACACCTTC
CDR3 protein: CASSLGAEIYGYTF

D gene: TRBD1
clone size: few
J gene: TRBJ2-1
V gene: TRBV7-6
CDR3 DNA: TGTGCCAGCAGCCGTGGGACAGGGAGGGAGACCTACAATGAGCAGTTCTTC
CDR3 protein: CASSRGTGRETYNEQFF

D gene: TRBD1
clone size: many
J gene: TRBJ2-1
V gene: TRBV2
CDR3 DNA: TGTGCCAGCAGTCCGACAGGGTCGGGGCCCTACAATGAGCAGTTCTTC
CDR3 protein: CASSPTGSGPYNEQFF

D gene: NA
clone size: few
J gene: TRBJ1-1
V gene: TRBV11-2
CDR3 DNA: TGTGCCAGCAGCTTCCTCAGGGAGACTGAAGCTTTCTTT
CDR3 protein: CASSFLRETEAFF